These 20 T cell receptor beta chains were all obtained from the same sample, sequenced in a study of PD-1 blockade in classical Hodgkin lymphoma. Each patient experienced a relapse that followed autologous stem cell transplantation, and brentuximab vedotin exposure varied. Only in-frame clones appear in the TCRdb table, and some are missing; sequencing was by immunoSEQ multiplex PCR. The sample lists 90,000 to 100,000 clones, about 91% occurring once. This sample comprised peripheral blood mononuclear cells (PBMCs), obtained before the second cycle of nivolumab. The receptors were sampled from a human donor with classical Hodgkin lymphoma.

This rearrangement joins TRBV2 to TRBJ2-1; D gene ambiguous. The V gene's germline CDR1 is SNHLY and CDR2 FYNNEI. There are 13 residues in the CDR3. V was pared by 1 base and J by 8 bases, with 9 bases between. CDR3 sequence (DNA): TGTGCCAGCAGTGAAGACGTCGTGGATGAGCAGTTCTTC. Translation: CASSEDVVDEQFF.

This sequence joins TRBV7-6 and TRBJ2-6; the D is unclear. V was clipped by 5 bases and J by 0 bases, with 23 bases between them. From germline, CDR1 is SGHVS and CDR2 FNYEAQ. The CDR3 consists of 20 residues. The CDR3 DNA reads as TGTGCCAGCAGCCAAGCTACCCAGAGGACGGATAGCTCTGGGGCCAACGTCCTGACTTTC. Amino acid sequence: CASSQATQRTDSSGANVLTF.

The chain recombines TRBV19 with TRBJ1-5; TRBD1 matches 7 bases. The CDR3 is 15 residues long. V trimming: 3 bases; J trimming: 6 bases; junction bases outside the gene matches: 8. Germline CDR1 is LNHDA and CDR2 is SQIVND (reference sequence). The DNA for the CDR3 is TGTGCCAGTAGTATGTGGGAAACAGGGGTTCAGCCCCAGCATTTT. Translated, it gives CASSMWETGVQPQHF.

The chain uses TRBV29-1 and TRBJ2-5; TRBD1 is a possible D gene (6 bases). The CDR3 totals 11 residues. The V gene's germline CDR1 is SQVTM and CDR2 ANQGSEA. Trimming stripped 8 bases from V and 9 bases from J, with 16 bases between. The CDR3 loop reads CSMGAGPAQYF. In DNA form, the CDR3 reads TGCAGCATGGGGGCGGGCCCGGCCCAGTACTTC.

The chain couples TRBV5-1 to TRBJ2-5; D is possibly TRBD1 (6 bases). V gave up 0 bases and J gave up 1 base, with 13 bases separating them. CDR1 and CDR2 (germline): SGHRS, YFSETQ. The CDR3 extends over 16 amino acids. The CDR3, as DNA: TGCGCCAGCAGCTTGGCCTCAACAGGGATCCAAGAGACCCAGTACTTC. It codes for CASSLASTGIQETQYF.

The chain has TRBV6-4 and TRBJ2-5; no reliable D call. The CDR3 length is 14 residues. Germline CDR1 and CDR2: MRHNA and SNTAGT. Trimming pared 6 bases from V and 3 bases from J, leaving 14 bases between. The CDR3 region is CASRVETGEETQYF. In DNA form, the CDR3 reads TGTGCCAGCAGGGTCGAGACGGGTGAAGAGACCCAGTACTTC.

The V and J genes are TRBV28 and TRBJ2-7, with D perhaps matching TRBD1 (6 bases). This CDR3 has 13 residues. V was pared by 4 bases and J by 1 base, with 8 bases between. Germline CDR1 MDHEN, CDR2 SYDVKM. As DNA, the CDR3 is TGTGCCAGCAGTTGGACAGTTTCCTACGAGCAGTACTTC. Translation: CASSWTVSYEQYF.

The CDR3 reads CASSFGTSRGQETQYF. The CDR3 DNA reads TGTGCCAGCAGCTTCGGGACCTCAAGGGGTCAAGAGACCCAGTACTTC. This rearrangement joins TRBV7-8 to TRBJ2-5; TRBD1 or TRBD2 may be the D gene (5 bases each). The V end was cut by 3 bases, the J end by 2 bases, with 16 bases between. CDR1 and CDR2 from the germline V gene are SGHVS and FQNEAQ. CDR3 length: 16 amino acids.

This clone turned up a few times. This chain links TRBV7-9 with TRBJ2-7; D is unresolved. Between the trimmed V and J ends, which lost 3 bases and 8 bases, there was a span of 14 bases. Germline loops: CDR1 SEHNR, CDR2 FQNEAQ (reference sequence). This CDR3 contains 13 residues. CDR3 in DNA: TGTGCCAGCAGCTTGGACGGATCTACGCAGCAGTACTTC. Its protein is CASSLDGSTQQYF.

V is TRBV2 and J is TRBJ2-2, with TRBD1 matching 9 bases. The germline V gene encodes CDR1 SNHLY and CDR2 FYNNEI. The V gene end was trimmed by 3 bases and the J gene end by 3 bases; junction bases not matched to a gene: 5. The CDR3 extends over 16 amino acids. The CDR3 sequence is CASSDPRTGDTGELFF. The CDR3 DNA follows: TGTGCCAGCAGTGATCCCCGGACAGGGGACACCGGGGAGCTGTTTTTT.

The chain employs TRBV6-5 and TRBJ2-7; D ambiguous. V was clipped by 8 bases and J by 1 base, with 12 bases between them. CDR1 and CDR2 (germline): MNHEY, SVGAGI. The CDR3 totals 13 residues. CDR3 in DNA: TGTGCCAGCCGCTTCGTGGGGTCCTACGAGCAGTACTTC. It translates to CASRFVGSYEQYF.

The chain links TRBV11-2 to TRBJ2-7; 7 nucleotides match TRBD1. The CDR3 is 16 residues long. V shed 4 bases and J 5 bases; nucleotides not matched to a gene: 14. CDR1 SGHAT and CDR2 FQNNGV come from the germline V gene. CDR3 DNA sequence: TGTGCCAGCAGCTCAAACTACGGGACAGAAGGGGACGAGCAGTACTTC. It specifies CASSSNYGTEGDEQYF.

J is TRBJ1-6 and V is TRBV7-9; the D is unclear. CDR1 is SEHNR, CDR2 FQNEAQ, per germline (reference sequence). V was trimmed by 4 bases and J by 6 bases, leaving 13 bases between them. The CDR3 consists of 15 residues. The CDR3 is CASSYGTRANSPLHF. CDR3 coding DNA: TGTGCCAGCAGCTACGGAACAAGAGCTAATTCACCCCTCCACTTT.

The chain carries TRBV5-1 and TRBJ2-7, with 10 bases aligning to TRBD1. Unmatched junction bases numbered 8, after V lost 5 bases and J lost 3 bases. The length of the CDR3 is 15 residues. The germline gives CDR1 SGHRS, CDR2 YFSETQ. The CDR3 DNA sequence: TGCGCCAGCAGTTTTACCGGGACAGGGGTCTACGAGCAGTACTTC. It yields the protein CASSFTGTGVYEQYF. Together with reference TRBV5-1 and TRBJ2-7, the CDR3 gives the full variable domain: KAGVTQTPRYLIKTRGQQVTLSCSPISGHRSVSWYQQTPGQGLQFLFEYFSETQRNKGNFPGRFSGRQFSNSRSEMNVSTLELGDSALYLCASSFTGTGVYEQYFGPGTRLTVT.

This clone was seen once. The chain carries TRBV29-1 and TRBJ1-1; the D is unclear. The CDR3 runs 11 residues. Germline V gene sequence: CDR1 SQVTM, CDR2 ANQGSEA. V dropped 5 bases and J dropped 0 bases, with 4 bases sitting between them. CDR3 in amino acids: CSVFVNTEAFF. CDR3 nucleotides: TGCAGCGTTTTTGTGAACACTGAAGCTTTCTTT.

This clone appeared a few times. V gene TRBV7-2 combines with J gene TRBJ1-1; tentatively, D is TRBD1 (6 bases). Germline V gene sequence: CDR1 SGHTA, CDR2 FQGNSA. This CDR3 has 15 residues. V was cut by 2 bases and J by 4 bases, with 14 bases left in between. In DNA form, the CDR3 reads TGTGCCAGCAGCTTATATTACAGGGTCGGCACTGAAGCTTTCTTT. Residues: CASSLYYRVGTEAFF.

This CDR3 reads CASTLLGLAGAVSTDTQYF. The CDR3 DNA reads TGTGCCAGCACCCTACTCGGACTAGCGGGGGCCGTTAGCACAGATACGCAGTATTTT. The V and J genes are TRBV13 and TRBJ2-3; 13 positions agree with TRBD2. Losses at the gene ends were 7 bases for V and 0 bases for J; bases not matched to a gene: 13. CDR1 is PRHDT, CDR2 FYEKMQ, per germline (reference sequence). The CDR3 sequence is 19 residues long.

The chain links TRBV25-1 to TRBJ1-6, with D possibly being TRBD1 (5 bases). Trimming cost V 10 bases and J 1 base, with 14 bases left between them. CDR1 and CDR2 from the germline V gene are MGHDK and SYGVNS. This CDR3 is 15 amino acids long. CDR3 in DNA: TGTGCCACCCGGGACGTGGAGTCCTATAATTCACCCCTCCACTTT. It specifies CATRDVESYNSPLHF.

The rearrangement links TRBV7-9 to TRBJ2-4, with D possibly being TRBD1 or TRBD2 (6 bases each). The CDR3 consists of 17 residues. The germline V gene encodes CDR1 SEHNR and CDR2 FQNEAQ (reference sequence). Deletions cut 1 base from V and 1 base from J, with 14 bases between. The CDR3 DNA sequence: TGTGCCAGCAGCTTAGGCCCGGGGGCGTCGGCCAAAAACATTCAGTACTTC. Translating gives CASSLGPGASAKNIQYF.

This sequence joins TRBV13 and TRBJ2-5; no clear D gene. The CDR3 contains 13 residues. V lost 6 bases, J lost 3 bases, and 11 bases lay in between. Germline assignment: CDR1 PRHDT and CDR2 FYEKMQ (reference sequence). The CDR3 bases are TGTGCCAGCAGTTCCAGATGGGAAGAGACCCAGTACTTC. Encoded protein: CASSSRWEETQYF.